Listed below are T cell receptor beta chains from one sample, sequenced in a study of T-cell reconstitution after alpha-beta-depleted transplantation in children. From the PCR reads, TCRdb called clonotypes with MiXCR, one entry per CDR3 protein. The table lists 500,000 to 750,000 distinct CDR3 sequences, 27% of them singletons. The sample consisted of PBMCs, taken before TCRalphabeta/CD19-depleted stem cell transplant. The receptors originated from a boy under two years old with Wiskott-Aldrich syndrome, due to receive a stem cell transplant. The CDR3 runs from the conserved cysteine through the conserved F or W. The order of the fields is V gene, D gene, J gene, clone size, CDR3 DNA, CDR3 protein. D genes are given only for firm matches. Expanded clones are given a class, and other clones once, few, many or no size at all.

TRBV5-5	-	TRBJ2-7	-	TGTGCCAGCAGCTTTCAGACAGGACCGACAACCTACGAGCAGTACTTC	CASSFQTGPTTYEQYF
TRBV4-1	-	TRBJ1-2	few	TGCGCCAGCAGCCAACAGATTATGAGCTATGGCTACACCTTC	CASSQQIMSYGYTF
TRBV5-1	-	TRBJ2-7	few	TGCGCCAGCAGCTTGGGCACGGTGGGGATAACCTACGAGCAGTACTTC	CASSLGTVGITYEQYF
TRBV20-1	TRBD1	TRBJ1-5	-	TGCAGTGTTCACCCGGGACAGGTGACTGTGCCCCAGCATTTT	CSVHPGQVTVPQHF
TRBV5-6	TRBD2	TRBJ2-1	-	TGTGCCAGCAGCTTTGCGACCTTGCCGGGACTAGAGGCAAATGAGCAGTTCTTC	CASSFATLPGLEANEQFF
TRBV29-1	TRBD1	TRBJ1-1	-	TGCAGCGTTGGGACAGGGGGCCCGTTGATTCCTGAAGCTTTCTTT	CSVGTGGPLIPEAFF
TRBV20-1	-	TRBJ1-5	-	TGCAGTGCCATGGACGGGAATAGCAATCAGCCCCAGCATTTT	CSAMDGNSNQPQHF
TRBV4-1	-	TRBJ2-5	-	TGCGCCAGCAGCCGGAGAGTTTCCCAAGAGACCCAGTACTTC	CASSRRVSQETQYF
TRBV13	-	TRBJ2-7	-	TGTGCCAGCAGTTGGGGGATTTCGGGCGAGCAGTACTTC	CASSWGISGEQYF
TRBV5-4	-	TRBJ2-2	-	TGTGCCAGCAGCTTCCGGATTTCCACCGGGGAGCTGTTTTTT	CASSFRISTGELFF
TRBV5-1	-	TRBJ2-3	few	TGCGCCAGCAGCTTCCTGTCAAGTCAGGGGTCGGGAGATACGCAGTATTTT	CASSFLSSQGSGDTQYF
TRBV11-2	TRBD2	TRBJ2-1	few	TGTGCCAGCAGGGGGGGGGCGGGGGGCCATTCCTACAATGAGCAGTTCTTC	CASRGGAGGHSYNEQFF
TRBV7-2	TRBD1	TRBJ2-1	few	TGTGCCAGCAGCCAAGCTGGGACAGGGAACTACAATGAGCAGTTCTTC	CASSQAGTGNYNEQFF
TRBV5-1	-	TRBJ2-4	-	TGCGCCAGCAGCTTAGGACGGTTAGCCAAAAACATTCAGTACTTC	CASSLGRLAKNIQYF
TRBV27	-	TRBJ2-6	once	TGTGCCAGCAGCCCACATACAGGAAACTCTGGGGCCAACGTCCTGACTTTC	CASSPHTGNSGANVLTF